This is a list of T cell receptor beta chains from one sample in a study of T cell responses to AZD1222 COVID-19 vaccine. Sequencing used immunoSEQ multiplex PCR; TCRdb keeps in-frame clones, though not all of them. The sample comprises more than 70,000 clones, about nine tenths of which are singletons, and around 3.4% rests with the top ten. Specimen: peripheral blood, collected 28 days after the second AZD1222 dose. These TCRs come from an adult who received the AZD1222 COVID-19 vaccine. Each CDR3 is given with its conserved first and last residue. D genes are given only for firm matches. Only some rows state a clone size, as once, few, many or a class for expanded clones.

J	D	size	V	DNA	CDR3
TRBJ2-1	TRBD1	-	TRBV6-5	TGTGCCAGCAGTTCCACCCTCGACAGGGCCGGGTTCTTC	CASSSTLDRAGFF
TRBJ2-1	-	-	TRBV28	TGTGCCAGCGGGGGAGGTCCTTTCCCCCGAATCAATGAGCAGTTCTTC	CASGGGPFPRINEQFF
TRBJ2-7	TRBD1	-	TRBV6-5	TGTGCCAGCAGGGAGGAGGGACAGGCCCACGAGCAGTACTTC	CASREEGQAHEQYF
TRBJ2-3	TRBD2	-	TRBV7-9	TGTGCCAGCAGCTTGGGAGGGAGCGCAGATACGCAGTATTTT	CASSLGGSADTQYF
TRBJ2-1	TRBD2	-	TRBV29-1	TGCAGCGTAGCCCGCCTAGCGGGGATCTACAATGAGCAGTTCTTC	CSVARLAGIYNEQFF
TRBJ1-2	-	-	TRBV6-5	TGTGCCAGCACCCAGGGATCTCGAAGCGGCTACACCTTC	CASTQGSRSGYTF
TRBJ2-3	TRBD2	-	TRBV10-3	TGTGCCACCCTAACTAGCGGAAGCACAGATACGCAGTATTTT	CATLTSGSTDTQYF
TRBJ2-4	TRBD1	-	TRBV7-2	TGTGCCAGCAGCTTAAGGGGAACAGGGGGTCTCAAAAACATTCAGTACTTC	CASSLRGTGGLKNIQYF
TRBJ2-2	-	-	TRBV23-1	TGCGCCAGCAGTCCACACCGGGACGGATACACCGGGGAGCTGTTTTTT	CASSPHRDGYTGELFF
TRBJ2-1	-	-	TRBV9	TGTGCCAGCAGCGAGCGACTAACCAGAGACTCCTACAATGAGCAGTTCTTC	CASSERLTRDSYNEQFF
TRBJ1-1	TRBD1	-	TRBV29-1	TGCAGCGTTGATAGGGGGACAGCGAACACTGAAGCTTTCTTT	CSVDRGTANTEAFF
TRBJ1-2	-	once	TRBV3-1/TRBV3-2	TGTGCCAGCAGCCAAGTCGACCGCTGGGGCTATGGCTACACCTTC	CASSQVDRWGYGYTF
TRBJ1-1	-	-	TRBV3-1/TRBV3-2	TGTGCCAGCAGCCAACCGCAAGACACTGAAGCTTTCTTT	CASSQPQDTEAFF
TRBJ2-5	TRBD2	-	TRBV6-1	TGTGCCAGCAGTCAAGGGGGGACTAGCGCACAAGAGACCCAGTACTTC	CASSQGGTSAQETQYF
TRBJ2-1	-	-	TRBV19	-	CASTSGLSHEQFF
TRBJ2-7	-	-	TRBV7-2	TGTGCCAGCAGCTTAGGCCAGGCATCCTACGAGCAGTACTTC	CASSLGQASYEQYF
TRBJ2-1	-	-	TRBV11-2	TGTGCCAGCAGGGGGGATAAGGCAGGGACATACAATGAGCAGTTCTTC	CASRGDKAGTYNEQFF
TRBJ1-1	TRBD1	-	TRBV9	TGTGCCAGCAGCGTACAGGGGGTTTCCCACACTGAAGCTTTCTTT	CASSVQGVSHTEAFF
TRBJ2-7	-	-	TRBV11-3	TGTGCCAGCAGCTTTGAGGGACTTGCCTACGAGCAGTACTTC	CASSFEGLAYEQYF
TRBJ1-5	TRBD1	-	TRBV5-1	TGCGCCAGCAGCTTGGGGACAGGGCCGGGAAATCAGCCCCAGCATTTT	CASSLGTGPGNQPQHF
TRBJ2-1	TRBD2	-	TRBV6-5	TGTGCCAGCAGTCCATTAGCGGGGGGCATCAATGAGCAGTTCTTC	CASSPLAGGINEQFF
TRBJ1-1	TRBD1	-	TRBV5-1	TGCGCCAGCAGCGAAAAGAGACAGGGTGGGGACAAAGCTTTCTTT	CASSEKRQGGDKAFF
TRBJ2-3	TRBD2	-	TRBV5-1	TGCGCCAGCCTGGGACTAGCGGGAGGTACAGATACGCAGTATTTT	CASLGLAGGTDTQYF
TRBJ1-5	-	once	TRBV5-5	TGTGCCAGCAGCTTAAACACAGGTGGGAATCAGCCCCAGCATTTT	CASSLNTGGNQPQHF
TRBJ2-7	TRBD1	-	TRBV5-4	TGTGCCAGCACCTCGCGAAGGACAGGGAGGATCGACGAGCAGTACTTC	CASTSRRTGRIDEQYF
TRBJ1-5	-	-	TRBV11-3	TGTGCCAGCAGCTTTGGGGGACCCAATCAGCCCCAGCATTTT	CASSFGGPNQPQHF
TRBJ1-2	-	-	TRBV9	TGTGCCAGCAGCGACACGACTCAGGGATTCGATGGCTACACCTTC	CASSDTTQGFDGYTF
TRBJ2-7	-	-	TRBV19	TGTGCCAGTAGTATAGATCTTGGGGGAACCTACGAGCAGTACTTC	CASSIDLGGTYEQYF
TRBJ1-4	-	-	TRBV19	TGTGCCAGTAACGAAAGGAGTGAAAAACTGTTTTTT	CASNERSEKLFF
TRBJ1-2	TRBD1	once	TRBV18	TGTGCCAGCTCACCACGCCCGGGACAGGGGGCTGATGGCTACACCTTC	CASSPRPGQGADGYTF